These 3 T cell receptor beta chains were all obtained from the same sample, sequenced in a study of cytomegalovirus exposure and HLA in healthy donors. Vbeta (60) and Jbeta (13) primers were used in the PCR. Clones were sequenced by immunoSEQ multiplex PCR, and TCRdb holds only the in-frame ones, with some missing. This table holds about 36,000 clones, roughly three quarters found once. Sequencing was performed on PBMCs. The receptor source for this set is a man under 40 in good health and CMV-seronegative.

The V call is TRBV5-6, the J call TRBJ2-2, with 10 bases that match TRBD2. The V gene's germline CDR1 is SGHDT and CDR2 YYEEEE. This CDR3 has 16 residues. The ends lost 4 bases at V and 6 bases at J; junction bases unmatched: 9. As DNA, the CDR3 is TGTGCCAGCAGCCGACTCCTAGCGGGAGAGGCCGGGGAGCTGTTTTTT. This encodes CASSRLLAGEAGELFF.

The CDR3 here is CASSLVVGQNTEAFF. The CDR3 nucleotides are TGTGCCAGCAGCTTAGTCGTGGGGCAGAACACTGAAGCTTTCTTT. The chain uses TRBV7-2 and TRBJ1-1; TRBD1 is a possible D gene (5 bases). This CDR3 has 15 residues. Trimming left V 1 base short and J 1 base short, with 10 bases between. Germline lookup yields CDR1 SGHTA and CDR2 FQGNSA.

The chain combines TRBV6-5 with TRBJ2-1; a weak D match, TRBD2 (6 bases). Germline-derived CDR1 and CDR2 are MNHEY and SVGAGI. CDR3 length: 13 amino acids. V dropped 2 bases and J dropped 10 bases, with 12 bases sitting between them. CDR3 loop: CASSYQHREEQFF. The CDR3 bases are TGTGCCAGCAGTTACCAGCATCGGGAGGAGCAGTTCTTC.